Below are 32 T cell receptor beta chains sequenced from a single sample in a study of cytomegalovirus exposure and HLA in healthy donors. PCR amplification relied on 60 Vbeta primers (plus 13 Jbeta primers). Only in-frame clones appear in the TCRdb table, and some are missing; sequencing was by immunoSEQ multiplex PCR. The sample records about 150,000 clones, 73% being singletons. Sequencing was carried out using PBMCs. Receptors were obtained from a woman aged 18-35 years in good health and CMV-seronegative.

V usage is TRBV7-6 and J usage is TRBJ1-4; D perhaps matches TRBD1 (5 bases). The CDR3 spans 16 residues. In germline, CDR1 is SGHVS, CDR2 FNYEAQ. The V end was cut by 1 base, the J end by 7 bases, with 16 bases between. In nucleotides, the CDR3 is TGTGCCAGCAGCTTAGTGCATGGGGCTCCACCTGAAAAACTGTTTTTT. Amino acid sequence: CASSLVHGAPPEKLFF.

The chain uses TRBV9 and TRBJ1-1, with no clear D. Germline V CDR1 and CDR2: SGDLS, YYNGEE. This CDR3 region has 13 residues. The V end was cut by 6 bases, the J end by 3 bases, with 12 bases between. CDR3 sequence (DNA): TGTGCCAGCACCCGACGGGGTGACACTGAAGCTTTCTTT. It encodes CASTRRGDTEAFF.

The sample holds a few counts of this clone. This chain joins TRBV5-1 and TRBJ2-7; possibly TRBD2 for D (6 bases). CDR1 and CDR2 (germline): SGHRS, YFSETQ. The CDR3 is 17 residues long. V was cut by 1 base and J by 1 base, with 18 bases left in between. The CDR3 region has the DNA TGCGCCAGCAGCTTGCCGGGAGAGGTGTTAGGATCCTACGAGCAGTACGTC. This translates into CASSLPGEVLGSYEQYV.

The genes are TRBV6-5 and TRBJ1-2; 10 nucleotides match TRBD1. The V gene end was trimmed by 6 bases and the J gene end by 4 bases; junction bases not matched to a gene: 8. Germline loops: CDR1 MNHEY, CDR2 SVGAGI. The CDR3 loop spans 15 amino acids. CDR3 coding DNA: TGTGCCAGCAGACTCCGGGACAGGGGTTTCTATGGCTACACCTTC. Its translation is CASRLRDRGFYGYTF.

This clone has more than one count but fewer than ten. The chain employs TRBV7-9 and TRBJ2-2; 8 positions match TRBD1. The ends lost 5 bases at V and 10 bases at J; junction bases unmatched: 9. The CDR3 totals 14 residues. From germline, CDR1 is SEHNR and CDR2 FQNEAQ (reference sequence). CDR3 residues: CASSPLQGASELFF. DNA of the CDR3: TGTGCCAGCAGCCCCCTGCAGGGGGCGTCGGAGCTGTTTTTT. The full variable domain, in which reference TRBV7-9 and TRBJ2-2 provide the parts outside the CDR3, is DTGVSQNPRHKITKRGQNVTFRCDPISEHNRLYWYRQTLGQGPEFLTYFQNEAQLEKSRLLSDRFSAERPKGSFSTLEIQRTEQGDSAMYLCASSPLQGASELFFGEGSRLTVL.

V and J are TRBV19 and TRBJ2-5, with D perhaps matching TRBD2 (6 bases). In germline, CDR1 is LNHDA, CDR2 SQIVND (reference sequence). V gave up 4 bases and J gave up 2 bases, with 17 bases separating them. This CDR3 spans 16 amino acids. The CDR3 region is CASSTGRSRHQETQYF. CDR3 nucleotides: TGTGCCAGTAGTACAGGGAGGTCCAGGCATCAAGAGACCCAGTACTTC. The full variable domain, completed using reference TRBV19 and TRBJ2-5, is DGGITQSPKYLFRKEGQNVTLSCEQNLNHDAMYWYRQDPGQGLRLIYYSQIVNDFQKGDIAEGYSVSREKKESFPLTVTSAQKNPTAFYLCASSTGRSRHQETQYFGPGTRLLVL.

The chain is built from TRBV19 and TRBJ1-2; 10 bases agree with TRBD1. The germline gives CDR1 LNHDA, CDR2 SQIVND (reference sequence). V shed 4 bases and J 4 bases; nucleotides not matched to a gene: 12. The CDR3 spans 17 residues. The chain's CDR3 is CASSRNPGQGLSYGYTF. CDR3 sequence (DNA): TGTGCCAGTAGTAGAAACCCGGGACAGGGGCTGAGCTATGGCTACACCTTC.

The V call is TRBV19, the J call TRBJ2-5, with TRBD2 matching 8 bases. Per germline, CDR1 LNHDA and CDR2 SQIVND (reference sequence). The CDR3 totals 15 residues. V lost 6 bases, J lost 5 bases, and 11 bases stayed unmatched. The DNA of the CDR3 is TGTGCCAGTAGGGGACGGGAGGGAGGGTGGGAGACCCAGTACTTC. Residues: CASRGREGGWETQYF.

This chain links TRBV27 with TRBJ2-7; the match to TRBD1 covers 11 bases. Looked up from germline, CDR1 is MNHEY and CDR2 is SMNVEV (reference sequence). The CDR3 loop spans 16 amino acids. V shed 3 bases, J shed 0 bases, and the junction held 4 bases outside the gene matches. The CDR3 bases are TGTGCCAGCAGTTTTCGGACAGGGGGCCTCTCCTACGAGCAGTACGTC. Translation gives CASSFRTGGLSYEQYV.

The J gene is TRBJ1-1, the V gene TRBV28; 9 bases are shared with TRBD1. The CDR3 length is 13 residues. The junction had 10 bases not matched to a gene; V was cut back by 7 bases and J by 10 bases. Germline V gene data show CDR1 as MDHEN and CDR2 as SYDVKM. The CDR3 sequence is CASTTGQGLRAFF. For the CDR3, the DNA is TGTGCCAGCACCACGGGACAGGGACTCAGAGCTTTCTTT.

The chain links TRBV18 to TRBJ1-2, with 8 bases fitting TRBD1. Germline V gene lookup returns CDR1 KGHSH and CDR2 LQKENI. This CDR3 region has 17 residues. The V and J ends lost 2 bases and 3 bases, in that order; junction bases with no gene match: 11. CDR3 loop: CASSPSPPDRVHYGYTF. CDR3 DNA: TGTGCCAGCTCACCATCCCCCCCGGACAGGGTCCACTATGGCTACACCTTC.

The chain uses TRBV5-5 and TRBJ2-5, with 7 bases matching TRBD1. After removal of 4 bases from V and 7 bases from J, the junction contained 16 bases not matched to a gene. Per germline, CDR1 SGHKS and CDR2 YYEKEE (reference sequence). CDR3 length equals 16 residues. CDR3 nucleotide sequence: TGTGCCAGCAGCCTAGGGACAGTCCAAGAGAGGGGGACCCAGTACTTC. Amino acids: CASSLGTVQERGTQYF.

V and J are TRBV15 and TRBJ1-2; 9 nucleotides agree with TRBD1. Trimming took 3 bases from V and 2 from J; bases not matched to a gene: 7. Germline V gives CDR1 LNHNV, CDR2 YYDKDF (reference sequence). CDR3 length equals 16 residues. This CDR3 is CATSRLQGARNYGYTF. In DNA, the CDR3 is TGTGCCACCAGCAGGTTACAGGGGGCAAGAAACTATGGCTACACCTTC.

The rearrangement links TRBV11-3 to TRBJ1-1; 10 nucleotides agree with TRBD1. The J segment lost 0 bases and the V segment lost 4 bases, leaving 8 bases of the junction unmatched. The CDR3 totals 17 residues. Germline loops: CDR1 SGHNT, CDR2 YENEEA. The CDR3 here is CASSSRTGGRMNTEAFF. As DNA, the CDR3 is TGTGCCAGCAGCTCCAGGACAGGGGGTCGGATGAACACTGAAGCTTTCTTT.

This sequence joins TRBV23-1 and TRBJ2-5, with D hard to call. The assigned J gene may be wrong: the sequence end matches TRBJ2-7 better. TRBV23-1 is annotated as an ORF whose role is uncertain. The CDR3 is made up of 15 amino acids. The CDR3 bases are TGCGCCAGCAGTCAATCCACAGATAAAAAGTACGAGCAGTACTTC. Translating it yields CASSQSTDKKYEQYF.

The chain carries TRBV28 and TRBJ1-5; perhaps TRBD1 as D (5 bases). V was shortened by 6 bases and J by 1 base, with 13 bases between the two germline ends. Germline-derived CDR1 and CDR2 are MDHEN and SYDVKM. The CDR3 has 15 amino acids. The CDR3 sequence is CASSWGGWSNQPQHF. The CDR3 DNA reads TGTGCCAGCAGCTGGGGGGGGTGGAGCAATCAGCCCCAGCATTTT.

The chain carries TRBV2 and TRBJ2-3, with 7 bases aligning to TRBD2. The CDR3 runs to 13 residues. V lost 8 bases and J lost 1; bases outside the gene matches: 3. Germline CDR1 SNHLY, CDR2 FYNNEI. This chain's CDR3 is CASEGGGTDTQYF. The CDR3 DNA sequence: TGTGCCAGCGAGGGAGGGGGCACAGATACGCAGTATTTT.

Written as DNA, the CDR3 is TGTGCCAGCAGCGACGCGGTGGTGCGCGAGCAGTACGTC. Translated: CASSDAVVREQYV. The chain recombines TRBV5-4 with TRBJ2-7, with D hard to call. CDR1 and CDR2 from the germline V gene are SGHNT and YYREEE (reference sequence). Trimming cost V 4 bases and J 6 bases, with 14 bases left between them. This CDR3 has 13 amino acids.

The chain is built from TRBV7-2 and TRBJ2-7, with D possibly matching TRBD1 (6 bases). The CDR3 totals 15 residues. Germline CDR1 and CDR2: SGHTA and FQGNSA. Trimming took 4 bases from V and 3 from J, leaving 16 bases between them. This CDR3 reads CASSSLWQGNYEQYF. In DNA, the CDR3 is TGTGCCAGCAGCTCCTTGTGGCAGGGGAACTACGAGCAGTACTTC.

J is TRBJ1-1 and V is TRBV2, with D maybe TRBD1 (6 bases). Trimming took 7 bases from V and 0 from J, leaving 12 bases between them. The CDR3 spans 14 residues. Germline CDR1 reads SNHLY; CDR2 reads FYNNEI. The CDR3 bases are TGTGCCAGCACCGAAAGGGGGATGAACACTGAAGCTTTCTTT. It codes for CASTERGMNTEAFF.

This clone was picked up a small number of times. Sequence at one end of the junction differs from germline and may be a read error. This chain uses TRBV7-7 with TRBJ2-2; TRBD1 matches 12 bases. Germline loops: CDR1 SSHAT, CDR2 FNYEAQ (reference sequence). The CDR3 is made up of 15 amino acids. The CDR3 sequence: CASSSGTGGSGELFF. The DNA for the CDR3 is TGTGCTAGCAGCTCCGGGACAGGGGGCTCCGGGGAGCTGTTTTTT.

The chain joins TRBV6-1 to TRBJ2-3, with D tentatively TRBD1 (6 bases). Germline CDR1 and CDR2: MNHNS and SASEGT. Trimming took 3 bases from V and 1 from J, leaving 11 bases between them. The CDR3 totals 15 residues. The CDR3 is CASSEGAGGTDTQYF. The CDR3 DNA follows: TGTGCCAGCAGTGAGGGGGCAGGAGGCACAGATACGCAGTATTTT.

CDR3 region: CASSPRQAPQETQYF. In DNA form, the CDR3 reads TGTGCCAGCAGCCCCAGACAGGCCCCCCAAGAGACCCAGTACTTC. The genes are TRBV7-9 and TRBJ2-5; weak D call: TRBD1 (6 bases). CDR3 size: 15 residues. Germline V gene data show CDR1 as SEHNR and CDR2 as FQNEAQ (reference sequence). The V and J ends lost 5 bases and 1 base respectively, with 14 bases between them.

CDR3 bases: TGTGCCAGCAGTCCCCCCGGGGGCTACAATGAGCAGTTCTTC. Amino acid sequence: CASSPPGGYNEQFF. The chain joins TRBV28 to TRBJ2-1, with a tentative D call TRBD2 (6 bases). Trimming shortened V by 5 bases and J by 3 bases, and 11 bases separated the two germline ends. This CDR3 region has 14 residues. Germline V gives CDR1 MDHEN, CDR2 SYDVKM. The full variable domain, rest sourced from reference TRBV28 and TRBJ2-1, is DVKVTQSSRYLVKRTGEKVFLECVQDMDHENMFWYRQDPGLGLRLIYFSYDVKMKEKGDIPEGYSVSREKKERFSLILESASTNQTSMYLCASSPPGGYNEQFFGPGTRLTVL.

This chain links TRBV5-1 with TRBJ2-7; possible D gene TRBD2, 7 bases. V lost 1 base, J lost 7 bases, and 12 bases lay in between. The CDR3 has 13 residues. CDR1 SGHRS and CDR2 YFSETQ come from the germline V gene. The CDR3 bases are TGCGCCAGCAGCTTGCGGGGGGCGGAGGAGCAGTACTTC. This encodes CASSLRGAEEQYF.

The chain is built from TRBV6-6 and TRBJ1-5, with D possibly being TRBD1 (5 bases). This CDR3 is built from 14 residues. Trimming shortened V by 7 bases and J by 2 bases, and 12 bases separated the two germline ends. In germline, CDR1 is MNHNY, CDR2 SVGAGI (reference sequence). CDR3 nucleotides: TGTGCCAGCATTATTGGGGCTGGCAATCAGCCCCAGCATTTT. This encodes CASIIGAGNQPQHF.

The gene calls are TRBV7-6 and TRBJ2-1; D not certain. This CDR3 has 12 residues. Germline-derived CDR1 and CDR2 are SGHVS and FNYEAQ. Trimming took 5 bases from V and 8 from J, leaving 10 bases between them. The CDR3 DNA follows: TGTGCCAGCAGCAGCCTCTTCGATGAGCAGTTCTTC. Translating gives CASSSLFDEQFF.

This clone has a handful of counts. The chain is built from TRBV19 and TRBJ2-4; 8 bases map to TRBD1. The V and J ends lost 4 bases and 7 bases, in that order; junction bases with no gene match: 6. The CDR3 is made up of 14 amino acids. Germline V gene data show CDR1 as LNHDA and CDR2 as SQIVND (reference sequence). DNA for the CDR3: TGTGCCAGTAGTACGACAGGGGTGGCGAACATTCAGTACTTC. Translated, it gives CASSTTGVANIQYF.

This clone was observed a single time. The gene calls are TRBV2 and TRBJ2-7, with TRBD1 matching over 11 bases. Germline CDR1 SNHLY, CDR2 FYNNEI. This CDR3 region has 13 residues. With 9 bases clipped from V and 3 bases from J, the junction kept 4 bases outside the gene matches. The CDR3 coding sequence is TGTGCCAGGAGGACAGGGGGCAGCTACGAGCAGTACTTC. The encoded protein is CARRTGGSYEQYF.

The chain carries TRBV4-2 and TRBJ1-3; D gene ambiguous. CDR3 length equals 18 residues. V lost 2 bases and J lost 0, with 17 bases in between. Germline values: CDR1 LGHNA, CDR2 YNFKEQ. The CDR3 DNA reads TGTGCCAGCAGCCAATTCCCGCAGGCGTCCTTCTCTGGAAACACCATATATTTT. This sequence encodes CASSQFPQASFSGNTIYF.

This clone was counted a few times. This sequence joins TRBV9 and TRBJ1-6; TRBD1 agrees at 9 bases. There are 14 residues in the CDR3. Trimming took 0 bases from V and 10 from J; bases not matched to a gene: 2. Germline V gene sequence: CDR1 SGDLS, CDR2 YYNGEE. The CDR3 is CASSVVGQGSPLHF. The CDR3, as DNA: TGTGCCAGCAGCGTAGTGGGACAGGGATCACCCCTCCACTTT.

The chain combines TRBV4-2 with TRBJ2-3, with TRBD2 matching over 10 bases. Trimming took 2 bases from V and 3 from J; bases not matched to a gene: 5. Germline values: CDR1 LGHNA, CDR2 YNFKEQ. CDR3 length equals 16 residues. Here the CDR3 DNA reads TGTGCCAGCAGCCAAATGGGGACTAGCGATACAGATACGCAGTATTTT. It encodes CASSQMGTSDTDTQYF.